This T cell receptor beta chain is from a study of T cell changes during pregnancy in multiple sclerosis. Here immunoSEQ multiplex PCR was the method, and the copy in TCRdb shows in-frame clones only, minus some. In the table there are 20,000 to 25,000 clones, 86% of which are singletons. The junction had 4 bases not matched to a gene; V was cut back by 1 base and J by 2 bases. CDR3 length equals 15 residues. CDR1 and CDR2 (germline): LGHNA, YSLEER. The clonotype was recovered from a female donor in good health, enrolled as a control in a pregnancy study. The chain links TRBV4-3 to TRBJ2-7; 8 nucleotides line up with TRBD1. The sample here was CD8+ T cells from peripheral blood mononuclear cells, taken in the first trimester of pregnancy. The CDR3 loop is CASSQGQGRTYEQYF. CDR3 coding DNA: TGCGCCAGCAGCCAAGGACAGGGGAGGACCTACGAGCAGTACTTC.